This entry features one T cell receptor (beta chain) sequence. The data stem from a study of T cells in Graves' hyperthyroidism and ophthalmopathy. There were TCR beta CDR3 regions amplified from RNA transcripts. The TCR CDR3 was amplified in a first-round RT-PCR using the HTBI primer set. TCRdb re-derived calls from the multiplex PCR reads in MiXCR, one entry per CDR3 protein. Here the sample spans over 650,000 distinct CDR3 sequences, about a sixth being singletons. Sequenced: blood. The source of this sequence is a man between 18 and 29 years old with Graves' hyperthyroidism.

The CDR3 protein is CASSQVAGVVNYGYTF. CDR3 nucleotides: TGCGCCAGCAGCCAAGTGGCAGGGGTCGTTAACTATGGCTACACCTTC. The gene calls are TRBV4-1 and TRBJ1-2; D might be TRBD1 (6 bases). Trimming took 1 base from V and 1 from J, leaving 13 bases between them. The CDR3 covers 16 residues. Germline V gene sequence: CDR1 MGHRA, CDR2 YSYEKL.